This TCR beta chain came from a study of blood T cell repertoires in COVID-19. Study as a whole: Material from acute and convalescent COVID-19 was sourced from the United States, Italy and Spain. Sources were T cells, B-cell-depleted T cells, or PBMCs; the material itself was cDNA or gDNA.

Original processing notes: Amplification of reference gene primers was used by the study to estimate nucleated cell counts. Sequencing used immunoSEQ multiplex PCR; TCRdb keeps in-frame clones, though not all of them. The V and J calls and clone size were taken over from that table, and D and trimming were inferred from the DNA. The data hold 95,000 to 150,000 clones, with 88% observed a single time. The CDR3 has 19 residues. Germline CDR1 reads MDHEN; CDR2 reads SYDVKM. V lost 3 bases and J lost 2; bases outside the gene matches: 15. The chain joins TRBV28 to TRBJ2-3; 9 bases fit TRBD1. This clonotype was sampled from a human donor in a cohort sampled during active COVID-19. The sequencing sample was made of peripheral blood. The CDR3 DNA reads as TGTGCCAGCAGTTTTTCAAGTGCTACAGGGGGCGCAGCCACAGATACGCAGTATTTT. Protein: CASSFSSATGGAATDTQYF.